The 26 T cell receptor beta chains below come from one sample, sequenced in a study of T cell responses to AZD1222 COVID-19 vaccine. Data came from immunoSEQ multiplex PCR; TCRdb stores just in-frame clones and leaves some out. The sample shows some 190,000 clones, 92% of them seen only once. This material consisted of peripheral blood, taken 28 days after the second AZD1222 dose. Receptors originate from an adult who received the AZD1222 COVID-19 vaccine.

The chain is built from TRBV27 and TRBJ2-3; 9 bases agree with TRBD1. V dropped 5 bases and J dropped 2; count of bases not matched to a gene: 8. Germline V gene sequence: CDR1 MNHEY, CDR2 SMNVEV (reference sequence). The CDR3 has 16 amino acids. The CDR3 sequence is CASSPGTGRYTDTQYF. The CDR3 nucleotides read TGTGCCAGCAGTCCGGGGACAGGGCGATACACAGATACGCAGTATTTT.

A single count supports this clone. The chain is built from TRBV7-2 and TRBJ1-4; D perhaps matches TRBD1 (5 bases). V was cut by 5 bases and J by 4 bases, with 11 bases left in between. Germline V gene data show CDR1 as SGHTA and CDR2 as FQGNSA. CDR3 length equals 14 residues. CDR3 DNA sequence: TGTGCCAGCAGCCTGGGACTGAATAATGAAAAACTGTTTTTT. Protein sequence: CASSLGLNNEKLFF.

V usage is TRBV28 and J usage is TRBJ2-5; D is possibly TRBD1 (7 bases). V lost 6 bases to trimming and J lost 4 bases, with 21 bases between them. The CDR3 sequence is 16 residues long. The germline CDR1 and CDR2 sequences are MDHEN and SYDVKM. CDR3 nucleotide sequence: TGTGCCAGCAGCTCCCTCGGGACTCAGGGGGTAGAGACCCAGTACTTC. It specifies CASSSLGTQGVETQYF.

The V gene is TRBV2, the J gene TRBJ2-3; TRBD2 is a possible D gene (6 bases). The CDR3 consists of 15 residues. Germline CDR1 SNHLY, CDR2 FYNNEI. Trimming took 6 bases from V and 6 from J, leaving 19 bases between them. The CDR3 region has the DNA TGTGCCAGCAGCCCTCGACTGGAGGGGTCCGATACGCAGTATTTT. As protein: CASSPRLEGSDTQYF.

The gene calls are TRBV7-3 and TRBJ1-1; 8 bases are shared with TRBD1. The germline V gene encodes CDR1 SGHTA and CDR2 FQGTGA. V was pared by 5 bases and J by 3 bases, with 5 bases of the junction left unmatched. CDR3 length equals 14 residues. The CDR3 DNA follows: TGTGCCAGCAGCGACAGGGGTGGGGACACTGAAGCTTTCTTT. Protein sequence: CASSDRGGDTEAFF. The full variable domain, with the rest looked up from reference TRBV7-3 and TRBJ1-1, is GAGVSQTPSNKVTEKGKYVELRCDPISGHTALYWYRQSLGQGPEFLIYFQGTGAADDSGLPNDRFFAVRPEGSVSTLKIQRTERGDSAVYLCASSDRGGDTEAFFGQGTRLTVV.

This sequence joins TRBV5-6 and TRBJ1-6; D is ambiguous. From germline, CDR1 is SGHDT and CDR2 YYEEEE. The CDR3 is made up of 16 amino acids. V gave up 7 bases and J gave up 5 bases, with 19 bases separating them. CDR3 protein: CASRDIGRGNNSPLHF. In DNA form, the CDR3 reads TGTGCCAGCCGCGATATTGGGAGAGGCAATAATTCACCCCTCCACTTT.

This sequence joins TRBV6-5 and TRBJ1-3; 11 bases map to TRBD1. Trimming at V came to 11 bases and at J to 0 bases, leaving 6 bases not matched to a gene. The CDR3 spans 15 residues. Germline V gene sequence: CDR1 MNHEY, CDR2 SVGAGI. This CDR3 is CAARDRGNSGNTIYF. The CDR3 DNA sequence: TGTGCCGCCCGGGACAGGGGGAACTCTGGAAACACCATATATTTT.

The gene calls are TRBV2 and TRBJ2-5, with TRBD1 matching 10 bases. Germline assignment: CDR1 SNHLY and CDR2 FYNNEI. The CDR3 is made up of 14 amino acids. Trimming took 4 bases from V and 3 from J; bases not matched to a gene: 2. CDR3 bases: TGTGCCAGCAGTGGGGGGACAGGGGAAGAGACCCAGTACTTC. It yields the protein CASSGGTGEETQYF.

The rearrangement uses TRBV5-4 and TRBJ1-2, with TRBD1 as a possible D gene (5 bases). Trimming removed 0 bases at V and 12 bases at J, with 18 bases between. Looked up from germline, CDR1 is SGHNT and CDR2 is YYREEE (reference sequence). This CDR3 comprises 14 residues. The chain's CDR3 is CASSLAPGNGFDTF. The CDR3 region has the DNA TGTGCCAGCAGCTTGGCCCCAGGGAATGGGTTTGACACCTTC.

The chain combines TRBV19 with TRBJ2-2; 8 nucleotides match TRBD1. Trimming removed 4 bases from V and 3 bases from J; junction bases left unmatched: 7. The CDR3 is made up of 16 amino acids. Germline V lookup: CDR1 LNHDA, CDR2 SQIVND (reference sequence). CDR3 region: CASSTQGQDYTGELFF. CDR3 DNA: TGTGCCAGTAGTACACAGGGACAGGACTACACCGGGGAGCTGTTTTTT.

The chain has TRBV5-1 and TRBJ1-5, with 8 bases aligning to TRBD1. Germline V CDR1 and CDR2: SGHRS, YFSETQ. The CDR3 extends over 16 amino acids. The J segment lost 0 bases and the V segment lost 4 bases, leaving 6 bases of the junction unmatched. The CDR3 loop reads CASSPGQGNSNQPQHF. CDR3 nucleotide sequence: TGCGCCAGCAGCCCAGGACAGGGTAATAGCAATCAGCCCCAGCATTTT.

This chain joins TRBV3-1 (or the pseudogene TRBV3-2) and TRBJ2-6; the D gene is possibly TRBD2 (6 bases). V lost 4 bases to trimming and J lost 0 bases, with 10 bases between them. The CDR3 is 16 residues long. The germline V gene encodes CDR1 LGHDT and CDR2 YNNKEL (reference sequence). CDR3 residues: CASSPEGLSGANVLTF. As DNA, the CDR3 is TGTGCCAGCAGCCCCGAGGGACTCTCTGGGGCCAACGTCCTGACTTTC.

The rearrangement uses TRBV28 and TRBJ1-5; D perhaps matches TRBD1 (5 bases). There are 14 residues in the CDR3. Trimming pared 7 bases from V and 3 bases from J, leaving 13 bases between. The germline V gene has CDR1 MDHEN and CDR2 SYDVKM. CDR3 sequence reads: CASTTQGNNQPQHF. CDR3 in DNA: TGTGCCAGCACCACCCAGGGCAACAATCAGCCCCAGCATTTT. Full variable domain (rest looked up from reference TRBV28 and TRBJ1-5): DVKVTQSSRYLVKRTGEKVFLECVQDMDHENMFWYRQDPGLGLRLIYFSYDVKMKEKGDIPEGYSVSREKKERFSLILESASTNQTSMYLCASTTQGNNQPQHFGDGTRLSIL.

This clone was seen only once. V and J are TRBV5-1 and TRBJ1-3; D is possibly TRBD1 (5 bases). V was pared by 1 base and J by 3 bases, with 17 bases between. This CDR3 has 17 residues. Germline CDR1 is SGHRS and CDR2 is YFSETQ. The CDR3 sequence is CASSLWGEEGVGNTIYF. DNA for the CDR3: TGCGCCAGCAGCTTGTGGGGGGAAGAAGGAGTTGGAAACACCATATATTTT.

The sample holds a few counts of this clone. The CDR3 DNA reads TGTGCCAGCAACTCCGGGACTGGAACCTACGAGCAGTACTTC. Translation: CASNSGTGTYEQYF. The genes are TRBV9 and TRBJ2-7; a possible D gene is TRBD2 (6 bases). V lost 6 bases to trimming and J lost 2 bases, with 15 bases between them. The CDR3 extends over 14 amino acids. Germline V gene lookup returns CDR1 SGDLS and CDR2 YYNGEE.

The V and J genes are TRBV9 and TRBJ1-2, with 10 bases matching TRBD1. The germline gives CDR1 SGDLS, CDR2 YYNGEE. V dropped 4 bases and J dropped 4; count of bases not matched to a gene: 4. The CDR3 extends over 14 amino acids. The CDR3 sequence: CASSSRTGGYGYTF. DNA of the CDR3: TGTGCCAGCAGCTCTCGGACAGGGGGCTATGGCTACACCTTC.

This chain joins TRBV4-3 and TRBJ2-7; 7 bases align to TRBD1. Germline CDR1 and CDR2: LGHNA and YSLEER. The trim removed 2 bases at V and 4 bases at J, leaving 8 bases unmatched. The CDR3 has 15 residues. DNA for the CDR3: TGCGCCAGCAGCCAATACCGGGACAGCTTTTACGAGCAGTACTTC. Residues: CASSQYRDSFYEQYF.

The chain uses TRBV18 and TRBJ1-3; the match to TRBD1 covers 9 bases. Germline trimming cut 3 bases from V and 8 bases from J; bases unmatched to any gene: 8. This CDR3 is 15 amino acids long. Germline V gives CDR1 KGHSH, CDR2 LQKENI. CDR3 protein: CASSPQGQGEDTIYF. The CDR3 DNA follows: TGTGCCAGCTCACCCCAGGGACAGGGAGAGGACACCATATATTTT.

The chain is built from TRBV6-5 and TRBJ1-6, with D possibly matching TRBD1 (6 bases). The CDR3 is made up of 13 amino acids. The V and J ends lost 7 bases and 8 bases respectively, with 12 bases between them. Germline loops: CDR1 MNHEY, CDR2 SVGAGI. CDR3 protein: CASTLRGDSPLHF. Here the CDR3 DNA reads TGTGCCAGCACCTTGAGGGGGGATTCACCCCTCCACTTT.

CDR3 loop: CASSQGTSYQPQHF. CDR3 nucleotide sequence: TGTGCCAGCAGCCAAGGGACCTCGTATCAGCCCCAGCATTTT. The chain uses TRBV3-1 (or the pseudogene TRBV3-2) and TRBJ1-5, with unresolved D. CDR3 length equals 14 residues. The germline V and J ends were trimmed by 1 base and 5 bases, with 9 bases remaining between them. Germline V CDR1 and CDR2: LGHDT, YNNKEL (reference sequence).

This clone turned up a few times. The CDR3 region has the DNA TGTGCCAGCAGCCGAACGACAGGTCTTACCTACGAGCAGTACTTC. Protein sequence: CASSRTTGLTYEQYF. V usage is TRBV28 and J usage is TRBJ2-7; TRBD1 is a possible D gene (6 bases). The CDR3 covers 15 residues. CDR1 is MDHEN, CDR2 SYDVKM, per germline. V lost 6 bases and J 2 bases, leaving 17 bases between the germline ends.

The rearrangement links TRBV27 to TRBJ2-3; 7 bases agree with TRBD2. The junction had 16 bases not matched to a gene; V was cut back by 4 bases and J by 6 bases. Germline V gives CDR1 MNHEY, CDR2 SMNVEV (reference sequence). This CDR3 comprises 17 residues. The CDR3 loop is CASSSPRGGGRVDTQYF. The CDR3 region has the DNA TGTGCCAGCAGTTCCCCGAGGGGCGGGGGACGAGTGGATACGCAGTATTTT.

The V gene is TRBV6-6, the J gene TRBJ2-7, with D possibly matching TRBD1 (5 bases). The CDR3 runs to 15 residues. V was cut by 2 bases and J by 11 bases, with 22 bases left in between. CDR1 is MNHNY and CDR2 is SVGAGI in the germline V gene (reference sequence). The CDR3 loop is CASSYRGHAEPKEYF. The CDR3 nucleotides are TGTGCCAGCAGTTACCGTGGACACGCAGAACCTAAGGAGTACTTC.

This chain connects TRBV4-1 to TRBJ2-2; 8 bases are shared with TRBD1. Germline V CDR1 and CDR2: MGHRA, YSYEKL. The CDR3 has 16 amino acids. Trimming cost V 2 bases and J 4 bases; bases outside gene matches: 6. The CDR3: CASSQRQGMSTGELFF. The CDR3 nucleotides read TGCGCCAGCAGCCAACGACAGGGGATGAGCACCGGGGAGCTGTTTTTT.

The DNA of the CDR3 is TGCGCCAGCACTTCTACGGGTACTTCTGGAAACACCATATATTTT. Encoded protein: CASTSTGTSGNTIYF. The chain joins TRBV5-1 to TRBJ1-3, with D unclear. From germline, CDR1 is SGHRS and CDR2 YFSETQ. The CDR3 extends over 15 amino acids. Trimming removed 6 bases at V and 1 base at J, with 14 bases between.

V usage is TRBV5-6 and J usage is TRBJ1-4; D unresolved. This CDR3 has 15 residues. V gave up 4 bases and J gave up 0 bases, with 10 bases separating them. Per germline, CDR1 SGHDT and CDR2 YYEEEE. DNA of the CDR3: TGTGCCAGCAGCCCTAGTAGTTCAACTAATGAAAAACTGTTTTTT. It is translated as CASSPSSSTNEKLFF.